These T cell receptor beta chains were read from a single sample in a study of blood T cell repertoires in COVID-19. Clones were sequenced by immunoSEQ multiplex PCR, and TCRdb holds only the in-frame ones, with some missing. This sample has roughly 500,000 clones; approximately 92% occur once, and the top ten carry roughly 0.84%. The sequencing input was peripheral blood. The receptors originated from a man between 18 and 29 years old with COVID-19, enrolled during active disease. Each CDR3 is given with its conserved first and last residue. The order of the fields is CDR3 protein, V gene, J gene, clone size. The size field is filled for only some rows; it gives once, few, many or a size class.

cdr3_aa: CASSLWGREQYF; v_call: TRBV5-5; j_call: TRBJ2-7; clone_size: .
cdr3_aa: CATSDLVNTQYF; v_call: TRBV24-1; j_call: TRBJ2-3; clone_size: .
cdr3_aa: CASSLGGQNIEQYF; v_call: TRBV2; j_call: TRBJ2-7; clone_size: .
cdr3_aa: CASSPVPYTEAFF; v_call: TRBV7-6; j_call: TRBJ1-1; clone_size: .
cdr3_aa: CASSPTGPASGNTIYF; v_call: TRBV18; j_call: TRBJ1-3; clone_size: .
cdr3_aa: CASSLRGRETQYF; v_call: TRBV7-9; j_call: TRBJ2-5; clone_size: .
cdr3_aa: CASSQDSGRGIGELFF; v_call: TRBV4-1; j_call: TRBJ2-2; clone_size: .
cdr3_aa: CASSQVRMVLTFNEKLFF; v_call: TRBV4-1; j_call: TRBJ1-4; clone_size: .
cdr3_aa: CASRSLGYSNQPQHF; v_call: TRBV28; j_call: TRBJ1-5; clone_size: .
cdr3_aa: CASSRSGNGDQPQHF; v_call: TRBV4-1; j_call: TRBJ1-5; clone_size: once
cdr3_aa: CSVEDHETSGKPKETQYF; v_call: TRBV29-1; j_call: TRBJ2-5; clone_size: .
cdr3_aa: CATSDLGGLAGVGRPDF; v_call: TRBV24-1; j_call: TRBJ2-7; clone_size: .
cdr3_aa: CASSESGRVPEAFF; v_call: TRBV25-1; j_call: TRBJ1-1; clone_size: .
cdr3_aa: CASSLARWTTNEKLFF; v_call: TRBV7-8; j_call: TRBJ1-4; clone_size: .
cdr3_aa: CASSLFGSGASFATGELFF; v_call: TRBV5-6; j_call: TRBJ2-2; clone_size: .
cdr3_aa: CASSETSGAYNEQFF; v_call: TRBV6-1; j_call: TRBJ2-1; clone_size: .
cdr3_aa: CASSPAAEVEQYF; v_call: TRBV7-3; j_call: TRBJ2-7; clone_size: once
cdr3_aa: CASSLGSHNEQFF; v_call: TRBV12-3/TRBV12-4; j_call: TRBJ2-1; clone_size: .
cdr3_aa: CASSLEGSVETQYF; v_call: TRBV3-1/TRBV3-2; j_call: TRBJ2-5; clone_size: .
cdr3_aa: CSGTDRAGTDTQYF; v_call: TRBV29-1; j_call: TRBJ2-3; clone_size: .
cdr3_aa: CASSLPHTGNTIYF; v_call: TRBV11-2; j_call: TRBJ1-3; clone_size: .
cdr3_aa: CAISGPGQGDYEQYF; v_call: TRBV10-3; j_call: TRBJ2-7; clone_size: .
cdr3_aa: CASSPRTGIFVTFF; v_call: TRBV18; j_call: TRBJ1-1; clone_size: .
cdr3_aa: CASSRRAGTGPPQETQYF; v_call: TRBV14; j_call: TRBJ2-5; clone_size: .
cdr3_aa: CASSPLAGAEETQYF; v_call: TRBV18; j_call: TRBJ2-5; clone_size: .
cdr3_aa: CATSRDTGGNEQFF; v_call: TRBV15; j_call: TRBJ2-1; clone_size: .
cdr3_aa: CASSQGWTGQETQYF; v_call: TRBV3-1/TRBV3-2; j_call: TRBJ2-5; clone_size: once
cdr3_aa: CASSQTSNYGYTF; v_call: TRBV11-2; j_call: TRBJ1-2; clone_size: .
cdr3_aa: CSASGGYGYTF; v_call: TRBV20-1; j_call: TRBJ1-2; clone_size: .
cdr3_aa: CASSWGRGGLTISQYF; v_call: TRBV5-4; j_call: TRBJ2-3; clone_size: .
cdr3_aa: CASSLWDRDNQPQHF; v_call: TRBV5-6; j_call: TRBJ1-5; clone_size: .
cdr3_aa: CASSLGASGEEQYF; v_call: TRBV5-4; j_call: TRBJ2-7; clone_size: .
cdr3_aa: CASGLVHIEQFF; v_call: TRBV12-5; j_call: TRBJ2-1; clone_size: few
cdr3_aa: CASSADREVPYEQYF; v_call: TRBV10-1; j_call: TRBJ2-7; clone_size: .
cdr3_aa: CAWRSGLNEKLFF; v_call: TRBV30; j_call: TRBJ1-4; clone_size: .
cdr3_aa: CASSYPGGGSGANVLTF; v_call: TRBV5-5; j_call: TRBJ2-6; clone_size: .
cdr3_aa: CASSPEGTVPLDEQFF; v_call: TRBV7-9; j_call: TRBJ2-1; clone_size: .
cdr3_aa: CASQLAGGYNEQFF; v_call: TRBV5-1; j_call: TRBJ2-1; clone_size: .
cdr3_aa: CASSQDRVGEKLFF; v_call: TRBV18; j_call: TRBJ1-4; clone_size: .
cdr3_aa: CASMAGAEGEQFF; v_call: TRBV2; j_call: TRBJ2-1; clone_size: .
cdr3_aa: CASSHLSTTGNTIYF; v_call: TRBV14; j_call: TRBJ1-3; clone_size: .
cdr3_aa: CASSSGTEAFF; v_call: TRBV28; j_call: TRBJ1-1; clone_size: .
cdr3_aa: CASSLPLFGQGGWSPLHF; v_call: TRBV28; j_call: TRBJ1-6; clone_size: .
cdr3_aa: CASSRTGGVGLETQYF; v_call: TRBV5-5; j_call: TRBJ2-5; clone_size: .
cdr3_aa: CASSKQGSRDEQYF; v_call: TRBV5-4; j_call: TRBJ2-7; clone_size: .
cdr3_aa: CASSHSNEQYF; v_call: TRBV13; j_call: TRBJ2-7; clone_size: few
cdr3_aa: CASSPQHPGQVDNEQFF; v_call: TRBV18; j_call: TRBJ2-1; clone_size: .
cdr3_aa: CATSSRLAGAAGREQYF; v_call: TRBV15; j_call: TRBJ2-7; clone_size: .
cdr3_aa: CASSLGLAGGPWAGELFF; v_call: TRBV27; j_call: TRBJ2-2; clone_size: .
cdr3_aa: CATSDRTGGLAGGQDEQFF; v_call: TRBV24-1; j_call: TRBJ2-1; clone_size: .